The subject of this entry is one T cell receptor beta chain. The data stem from a study of identical twins. TCRdb called the 5' RACE reads again in MiXCR, with one record for every CDR3 protein. Of fewer than 500,000 distinct CDR3 sequences listed, more than 20% are singletons. The CDR3 length is 14 residues. V lost 5 bases, J lost 3 bases, and 14 bases lay in between. Germline V lookup: CDR1 DFQATT, CDR2 SNEGSKA (reference sequence). These same data were also listed under a study on T cells expressing NK-cell markers. In that study: Specificity for HCMV among expanded NKG2C+ T cell clones was not established.

The V call is TRBV20-1, the J call TRBJ1-5, with a tentative D call TRBD1 (5 bases). This TCR was sampled from a woman under 30 in good health. The sample was CD4+ T cells sorted from blood. CDR3 coding DNA: TGCAGTGCTGTCTACGGACAACTCAATCAGCCCCAGCATTTT. Amino acids: CSAVYGQLNQPQHF.